The rows below give T cell receptor beta chains drawn from one sample of a study of regulatory T cells in long-lasting Graves disease. TCRdb called the multiplex PCR reads again in MiXCR, with one record for every CDR3 protein. Of some 450,000 distinct CDR3 sequences in the sample, about a quarter are singletons; the top ten hold about a quarter. This material consisted of peripheral blood mononuclear cells (PBMCs), taken when the disease was refractory, from a patient treated with antithyroid drugs. The receptors stem from a female donor with Graves disease. The CDR3 runs from the conserved cysteine through the conserved F or W. D genes are given only for firm matches. Not every row has a clone size; where given, it reads once, few, many or a size class.

>TRBJ1-4|TRBD1|TRBV19|.
CASTTGESKEKLFF
>TRBJ2-5|TRBD2|TRBV6-2/TRBV6-3|.
CASSEPPPVTSAETQYF
>TRBJ1-3|.|TRBV28|.
CASRSTGPSGNTIYF
>TRBJ2-4|.|TRBV19|.
CASSTPGTKNIQYF
>TRBJ1-5|.|TRBV2|many
CATSGRSNQPQHF
>TRBJ2-7|.|TRBV29-1|few
CSVAAVYGQYF
>TRBJ1-4|.|TRBV5-5|once
CASSATGGREKLFF
>TRBJ2-2|TRBD2|TRBV4-1|.
CASSATSGRPFSGELFF
>TRBJ2-2|TRBD1|TRBV24-1|few
CATSGNRGNTGELFF
>TRBJ2-5|.|TRBV5-1|.
CASSQGGAETQYF
>TRBJ1-5|.|TRBV18|few
CASSPWGPTNQPQHF
>TRBJ2-7|.|TRBV18|.
CASSPPPTTYEQYF
>TRBJ1-2|.|TRBV7-2|few
CASRGQLGYGYTF
>TRBJ2-7|TRBD1|TRBV29-1|few
CSVNSPRTGGNYEQYF
>TRBJ1-1|.|TRBV5-1|many
CASSLEDYTEAFF
>TRBJ1-1|TRBD1|TRBV7-8|many
CASSSRGTPDRGTEAFF
>TRBJ2-7|.|TRBV29-1|few
CSTRTGAYEQYF
>TRBJ2-7|.|TRBV5-1|many
CASSHLTGLEYYYEQYF
>TRBJ2-2|.|TRBV2|few
CASSVGQGNTGELFF
>TRBJ1-1|.|TRBV7-9|.
CASALEANTEAFF
>TRBJ2-2|.|TRBV19|.
CASTSPGRNTGELFF
>TRBJ1-4|.|TRBV7-9|many
CASSFMGGNEKLFF
>TRBJ1-2|.|TRBV7-2|once
CASRNTERRGYTF
>TRBJ2-7|TRBD2|TRBV27|.
CASRRLAGVSYEQYF
>TRBJ2-7|TRBD2|TRBV6-1|few
CASSQTSGYEQYF
>TRBJ2-1|.|TRBV9|many
CASSVVMGNEQFF
>TRBJ2-6|.|TRBV6-1|few
CASSLTSLGANVLTF
>TRBJ2-7|TRBD2|TRBV19|.
CASSLTSGRIYEQYF
>TRBJ2-7|.|TRBV6-2/TRBV6-3|many
CASSPQLGAYEQYF
>TRBJ1-3|TRBD1|TRBV9|few
CASSARPPWGQGSGNTIYF
>TRBJ1-5|.|TRBV4-2|.
CASSQDLGVQPQHF
>TRBJ2-5|.|TRBV2|.
CASSVRGLLETQYF
>TRBJ2-7|.|TRBV29-1|.
CSVAPGLQGEQYF
>TRBJ2-7|.|TRBV18|once
CASSPRDGPYEQYF
>TRBJ1-1|.|TRBV10-3|many
CAISESRQTNTEAFF
>TRBJ1-1|.|TRBV12-3/TRBV12-4|.
CASSLLGFDTEAFF
>TRBJ2-7|TRBD1|TRBV28|.
CASSLGTGGEAEQYF
>TRBJ2-2|TRBD2|TRBV6-1|few
CASSRERGQNTGELFF
>TRBJ1-6|.|TRBV4-1|few
CASSHLKGPGTSPLHF
>TRBJ1-2|.|TRBV5-4|.
CASSPGVLSNYGYTF
>TRBJ2-5|TRBD2|TRBV7-9|many
CASSQLAGGETQYF
>TRBJ1-5|.|TRBV6-1|.
CASSRDPPIFSNQPQHF
>TRBJ2-7|TRBD1|TRBV7-2|few
CASSLDGTGVREQYF
>TRBJ2-1|.|TRBV7-2|.
CASSLDVDEQFF
>TRBJ1-5|.|TRBV28|many
CASSLLGGQHF
>TRBJ2-3|TRBD2|TRBV13|.
CASRAQLAGGRPDTQYF
>TRBJ2-2|.|TRBV7-8|.
CASSPWVGKGTGELFF
>TRBJ1-4|TRBD1|TRBV2|many
CASRSGTGSEKLFF
>TRBJ2-5|TRBD2|TRBV30|.
CAWSVRLAGILKETQYF
>TRBJ2-1|.|TRBV12-3/TRBV12-4|.
CASSLVFSTIGAASYNEQFF
>TRBJ2-7|.|TRBV6-1|.
CASRTIGQPSYEQYF
>TRBJ2-1|.|TRBV2|.
CASSEVLPPNEQFF
>TRBJ1-1|.|TRBV27|many
CASRIRGGMAEAFF
>TRBJ1-1|TRBD1|TRBV6-2/TRBV6-3|few
CASSYNPEGQGNILVAEAFF
>TRBJ1-5|.|TRBV15|many
CATSRDVGNSQPQHF